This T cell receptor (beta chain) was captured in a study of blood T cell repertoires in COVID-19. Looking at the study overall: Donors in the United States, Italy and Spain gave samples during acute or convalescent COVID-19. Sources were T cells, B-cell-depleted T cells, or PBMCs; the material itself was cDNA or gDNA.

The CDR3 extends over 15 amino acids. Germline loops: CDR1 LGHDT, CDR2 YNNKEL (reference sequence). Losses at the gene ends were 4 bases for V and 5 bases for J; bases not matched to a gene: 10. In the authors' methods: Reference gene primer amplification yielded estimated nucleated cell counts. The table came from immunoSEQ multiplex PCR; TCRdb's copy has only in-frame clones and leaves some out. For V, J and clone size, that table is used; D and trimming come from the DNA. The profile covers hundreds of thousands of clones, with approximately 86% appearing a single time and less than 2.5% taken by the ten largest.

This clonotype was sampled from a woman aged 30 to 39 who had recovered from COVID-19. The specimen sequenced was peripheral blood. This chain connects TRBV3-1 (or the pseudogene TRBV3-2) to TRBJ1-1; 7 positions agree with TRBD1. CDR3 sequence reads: CASSPLTGWETEAFF. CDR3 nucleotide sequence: TGTGCCAGCAGCCCGTTGACAGGGTGGGAGACTGAAGCTTTCTTT.